A single sample is the source of the 26 T cell receptor beta chains below, sequenced in a study of siplizumab effects on memory and regulatory T cells. Only in-frame clones appear in the TCRdb table, and some are missing; sequencing was by immunoSEQ multiplex PCR. Of around 100,000 clones listed, 75% to 95% are singletons. Sequenced: CD4+ T cells sorted from blood. The receptor set was obtained from a human donor in good health. Some clones in this sample may be carry-over from other donors' samples.

This chain links TRBV2 with TRBJ1-1, with D perhaps matching TRBD1 (5 bases). Germline-derived CDR1 and CDR2 are SNHLY and FYNNEI. This CDR3 is built from 11 residues. V lost 2 bases and J lost 10, with 8 bases in between. This CDR3 is CASSERQGAFF. The CDR3 DNA reads TGTGCCAGCAGTGAACGGCAGGGAGCTTTCTTT.

This chain joins TRBV13 and TRBJ2-1; 10 nucleotides agree with TRBD2. The CDR3 contains 14 residues. The V gene's germline CDR1 is PRHDT and CDR2 FYEKMQ (reference sequence). J gave up 9 bases and V 1 base, and 3 bases lay outside the gene matches. CDR3 coding DNA: TGTGCCAGCAGCTTAGTAGCGGGAGGAACTGAGCAGTTCTTC. Translated: CASSLVAGGTEQFF.

With respect to this clone: One junction end does not reproduce the germline sequence, and a read error may be involved. The chain carries TRBV2 and TRBJ1-4, with unresolved D. The length of the CDR3 is 14 residues. CDR1 and CDR2 (germline): SNHLY, FYNNEI. CDR3 DNA sequence: TGTGCCAGCAGAGAAGAGGTATCTAATGAAAAACTGTTTTTT. This sequence encodes CASREEVSNEKLFF.

The chain has TRBV7-9 and TRBJ2-7, with D unclear. The germline gives CDR1 SEHNR, CDR2 FQNEAQ (reference sequence). The V end lost 7 bases, the J end lost 2 bases, and 9 bases lay between the germline ends. This CDR3 spans 12 amino acids. The CDR3 here is CASTPSTYEQYF. Written as DNA, the CDR3 is TGTGCCAGCACCCCCTCCACCTACGAGCAGTACTTC.

The chain is built from TRBV5-1 and TRBJ2-2; 7 nucleotides align to TRBD1. V shed 0 bases, J shed 6 bases, and the junction held 5 bases outside the gene matches. Germline CDR1 SGHRS, CDR2 YFSETQ. The CDR3 is made up of 15 amino acids. The CDR3, as DNA: TGCGCCAGCAGCTTGGGACAGGGAGATTCCGGGGAGCTGTTTTTT. Amino acid sequence: CASSLGQGDSGELFF.

In this sample, this clone turned up once. The gene calls are TRBV6-4 and TRBJ2-3, with a tentative D call TRBD1 (6 bases). The germline gives CDR1 MRHNA, CDR2 SNTAGT. Between the trimmed V and J ends, which lost 7 bases and 0 bases, there was a span of 14 bases. The CDR3 has 15 amino acids. Written as DNA, the CDR3 is TGTGCCAGCAAGGCCGGGACAACGAGCACAGATACGCAGTATTTT. This encodes CASKAGTTSTDTQYF.

The genes are TRBV6-1 and TRBJ2-1, with TRBD2 identical over 7 bases. Germline CDR1 reads MNHNS; CDR2 reads SASEGT. The CDR3 is 13 residues long. The V gene end was trimmed by 5 bases and the J gene end by 5 bases; junction bases not matched to a gene: 3. Here the CDR3 reads CASSRGLDNEQFF. The CDR3 bases are TGTGCCAGCAGTCGTGGACTAGACAATGAGCAGTTCTTC.

The gene calls are TRBV6-4 and TRBJ2-1; 9 bases agree with TRBD1. J lost 6 bases, V lost 5 bases, and 11 bases had no gene match. Germline V lookup: CDR1 MRHNA, CDR2 SNTAGT. This CDR3 is built from 16 residues. In DNA, the CDR3 is TGTGCCAGCAGTCCCGGCGGGACAGGGATAGGCAATGAGCAGTTCTTC. Translated: CASSPGGTGIGNEQFF.

The chain joins TRBV5-6 to TRBJ2-5; TRBD2 matches 7 bases. The CDR3 is 18 residues long. V lost 5 bases to trimming and J lost 5 bases; unmatched junction nucleotides: 21. CDR1 and CDR2 (germline): SGHDT, YYEEEE. The CDR3 nucleotides read TGTGCCAGCAGTGCCCAACAGCTACGGGGGGTCCTGGGGGAGACCCAGTACTTC. Its protein is CASSAQQLRGVLGETQYF.

The genes are TRBV25-1 and TRBJ2-2; 9 bases line up with TRBD2. There are 14 residues in the CDR3. The V gene's germline CDR1 is MGHDK and CDR2 SYGVNS. J gave up 4 bases and V 7 bases, and 4 bases lay outside the gene matches. CDR3 sequence (DNA): TGTGCCAGCACCCTAGCGGGAACCACCGGGGAGCTGTTTTTT. This translates into CASTLAGTTGELFF.

This chain joins TRBV5-4 and TRBJ2-5; D unresolved. V gave up 2 bases and J gave up 1 base, with 3 bases separating them. This CDR3 spans 12 amino acids. Per the germline V gene, CDR1 is SGHNT and CDR2 is YYREEE (reference sequence). The CDR3 sequence is CASSFTQETQYF. The CDR3, as DNA: TGTGCCAGCAGCTTTACCCAAGAGACCCAGTACTTC.

The chain joins TRBV6-5 to TRBJ2-1; perhaps D is TRBD1 or TRBD2 (5 bases each). The length of the CDR3 is 15 residues. CDR1 and CDR2 (germline): MNHEY, SVGAGI. V lost 2 bases and J lost 6, with 14 bases in between. The DNA of the CDR3 is TGTGCCAGCAGTTACGTAGCGAAGGGGTCCAATGAGCAGTTCTTC. The encoded protein is CASSYVAKGSNEQFF.

In nucleotides, the CDR3 is TGTGCCAGCAGGTCCGGACAGACCGGGCAGTTCTTC. Amino acids: CASRSGQTGQFF. This chain uses TRBV6-5 with TRBJ2-1; maybe TRBD1 (6 bases). The CDR3 has 12 residues. Germline loops: CDR1 MNHEY, CDR2 SVGAGI. V dropped 6 bases and J dropped 12 bases, with 15 bases sitting between them.

The rearrangement uses TRBV9 and TRBJ2-5, with D tentatively TRBD1 or TRBD2 (6 bases each). CDR1 and CDR2 from the germline V gene are SGDLS and YYNGEE. V lost 3 bases, J lost 4 bases, and 16 bases lay in between. This CDR3 spans 15 amino acids. The CDR3 region is CASSESVGGGETQYF. DNA of the CDR3: TGTGCCAGCAGCGAGTCGGTGGGGGGCGGAGAGACCCAGTACTTC.

The genes are TRBV6-5 and TRBJ2-2; TRBD2 agrees at 11 bases. This CDR3 spans 16 amino acids. Trimming cost V 2 bases and J 9 bases; bases outside gene matches: 8. Germline values: CDR1 MNHEY, CDR2 SVGAGI. For the CDR3, the DNA is TGTGCCAGCAGTTACCGGGGACTAGCGGTCTTCCGGGAGCTGTTTTTT. As protein: CASSYRGLAVFRELFF.

V is TRBV30 and J is TRBJ2-3, with 9 bases aligning to TRBD2. CDR3 size: 16 residues. Germline V gene data show CDR1 as GTSNPN and CDR2 as SVGIG (reference sequence). V was pared by 0 bases and J by 4 bases, with 8 bases of the junction left unmatched. The CDR3 DNA sequence: TGTGCCTGGAGTGTGGGAGCGGGAGGTCTATCAGATACGCAGTATTTT. Protein sequence: CAWSVGAGGLSDTQYF.

J is TRBJ2-2 and V is TRBV11-2; TRBD2 matches at 10 bases. V gave up 2 bases and J gave up 4 bases; unmatched junction bases: 13. Germline assignment: CDR1 SGHAT and CDR2 FQNNGV. The CDR3 spans 19 residues. In DNA, the CDR3 is TGTGCCAGCAGCTTAAGACTAGCGGGCTTCCCTACCCCCACCGGGGAGCTGTTTTTT. It is translated as CASSLRLAGFPTPTGELFF.

The rearrangement joins TRBV5-1 to TRBJ2-7; possible D gene TRBD1, 5 bases. The CDR3 contains 14 residues. The V end lost 0 bases, the J end lost 3 bases, and 10 bases lay between the germline ends. Per germline, CDR1 SGHRS and CDR2 YFSETQ. DNA for the CDR3: TGCGCCAGCAGCTTGGAACAGGCTAGCTACGAGCAGTACTTC. Its protein is CASSLEQASYEQYF.

The chain links TRBV6-6 to TRBJ2-4; 8 nucleotides line up with TRBD1. In germline, CDR1 is MNHNY, CDR2 SVGAGI (reference sequence). This CDR3 region has 15 residues. V lost 0 bases to trimming and J lost 5 bases; unmatched junction nucleotides: 3. The DNA of the CDR3 is TGTGCCAGCAGTTACTCGACAGGGGCCCAAAACATTCAGTACTTC. This encodes CASSYSTGAQNIQYF.

The chain has TRBV6-5 and TRBJ2-7; weak D call: TRBD1 (6 bases). The germline V gene encodes CDR1 MNHEY and CDR2 SVGAGI. Trimming left V 5 bases short and J 6 bases short, with 14 bases between. This CDR3 region has 13 residues. The CDR3 protein is CASSPTGRGEQYF. The CDR3 DNA reads TGTGCCAGCAGTCCTACAGGGAGAGGCGAGCAGTACTTC.

This clone was observed once. The chain links TRBV5-1 to TRBJ2-1; no clear D. Germline CDR1 is SGHRS and CDR2 is YFSETQ. Deletions cut 1 base from V and 10 bases from J, with 18 bases between. The CDR3 is made up of 15 amino acids. CDR3 coding DNA: TGCGCCAGCAGCTTGCAGTATGAGCCCTCTTGGGAGCAGTTCTTC. Translating gives CASSLQYEPSWEQFF.

The chain joins TRBV11-2 to TRBJ2-1; maybe TRBD2 (5 bases). Between the trimmed V and J ends, which lost 0 bases and 9 bases, there was a span of 15 bases. Germline CDR1 SGHAT, CDR2 FQNNGV. This CDR3 has 15 residues. The CDR3 reads CASSLESSGTSEQFF. CDR3 DNA: TGTGCCAGCAGCTTAGAGTCCAGCGGTACGAGTGAGCAGTTCTTC.

The chain carries TRBV7-2 and TRBJ1-1; 7 bases line up with TRBD1. The CDR3 is 13 residues long. The V gene's germline CDR1 is SGHTA and CDR2 FQGNSA. Germline trimming cut 3 bases from V and 3 bases from J; bases unmatched to any gene: 1. CDR3 sequence (DNA): TGTGCCAGCAGCTTCACAGGGGACACTGAAGCTTTCTTT. The encoded protein is CASSFTGDTEAFF.

This clone was observed a single time. The V call is TRBV5-1, the J call TRBJ2-1, with TRBD2 matching 8 bases. The junction had 2 bases not matched to a gene; V was cut back by 0 bases and J by 6 bases. The CDR3 length is 14 residues. Germline CDR1 SGHRS, CDR2 YFSETQ. As DNA, the CDR3 is TGCGCCAGCAGCTTGGCCGGGACTAGCAATGAGCAGTTCTTC. Protein product: CASSLAGTSNEQFF. The whole variable domain, remainder taken from reference TRBV5-1 and TRBJ2-1, is KAGVTQTPRYLIKTRGQQVTLSCSPISGHRSVSWYQQTPGQGLQFLFEYFSETQRNKGNFPGRFSGRQFSNSRSEMNVSTLELGDSALYLCASSLAGTSNEQFFGPGTRLTVL.

The rearrangement joins TRBV10-3 to TRBJ1-5; no reliable D call. The germline CDR1 and CDR2 sequences are ENHRY and SYGVKD. This CDR3 spans 15 amino acids. Trimming took 0 bases from V and 2 from J, leaving 8 bases between them. The CDR3 sequence is CAISESTWGNQPQHF. The DNA of the CDR3 is TGTGCCATCAGTGAGTCGACCTGGGGCAATCAGCCCCAGCATTTT.

The table lists this clone with a few counts. The rearrangement uses TRBV5-1 and TRBJ1-3; D not resolved. Per germline, CDR1 SGHRS and CDR2 YFSETQ. Deletions cut 0 bases from V and 0 bases from J, with 7 bases between. The CDR3 length is 15 residues. The chain's CDR3 is CASSLGAGSGNTIYF. The CDR3 DNA sequence: TGCGCCAGCAGCTTGGGAGCCGGCTCTGGAAACACCATATATTTT.